The 24 T cell receptor beta chains given below trace back to one sample, sequenced in a study of shared clonotypes between healthy human individuals. Assay used: immunoSEQ multiplex PCR; TCRdb lists only in-frame clones, some missing. The sample yields 1.4 million to 1.5 million clones, around 97% seen once. Sequences were obtained from naive CD4+ T cells sorted from blood. Subset reported: CD45RA+ positively selected. The receptors originated from a man aged 30 to 39 in good health.

The CDR3 reads CASSQTPSHTQYF. The CDR3 region has the DNA TGCGCCAGCAGCCAGACCCCCTCGCATACGCAGTATTTT. This chain uses TRBV4-3 with TRBJ2-3; D is ambiguous. This CDR3 comprises 13 residues. Deletions cut 3 bases from V and 7 bases from J, with 11 bases between. Germline lookup yields CDR1 LGHNA and CDR2 YSLEER.

This clone was observed once. This chain connects TRBV19 to TRBJ2-6, with 9 bases identical to TRBD1. Germline values: CDR1 LNHDA, CDR2 SQIVND (reference sequence). V shed 4 bases and J 3 bases; nucleotides not matched to a gene: 16. This CDR3 spans 20 amino acids. The CDR3 sequence is CASSTTRPSGQGDGANVLTF. The DNA for the CDR3 is TGTGCCAGTAGTACAACGCGTCCATCGGGACAGGGAGATGGGGCCAACGTCCTGACTTTC.

The chain combines TRBV11-2 with TRBJ1-1, with D unresolved. Trimming shortened V by 2 bases and J by 1 base, and 8 bases separated the two germline ends. In germline, CDR1 is SGHAT, CDR2 FQNNGV. The CDR3 sequence is 14 residues long. CDR3 loop: CASSLIGRNTEAFF. CDR3 DNA sequence: TGTGCCAGCAGCTTAATAGGGAGGAACACTGAAGCTTTCTTT.

The chain couples TRBV18 to TRBJ1-4, with TRBD1 as a possible D gene (6 bases). The ends were cut back, 3 bases at V and 4 bases at J, with 12 bases in the middle. The CDR3 contains 15 residues. Germline CDR1 reads KGHSH; CDR2 reads LQKENI. The CDR3 reads CASSPRGARNEKLFF. As DNA, the CDR3 is TGTGCCAGCTCACCCCGGGGGGCCCGTAATGAAAAACTGTTTTTT.

The chain carries TRBV11-2 and TRBJ2-3; TRBD2 might be the D (6 bases). V lost 5 bases to trimming and J lost 0 bases, with 12 bases between them. Germline V gene sequence: CDR1 SGHAT, CDR2 FQNNGV. The CDR3 runs to 15 residues. This chain's CDR3 is CASSLSGFSTDTQYF. CDR3 DNA: TGTGCCAGCAGCCTCAGCGGGTTTAGCACAGATACGCAGTATTTT.

The V gene is TRBV29-1, the J gene TRBJ1-5, with 7 positions matching TRBD1. The CDR3 has 13 residues. From germline, CDR1 is SQVTM and CDR2 ANQGSEA. Germline trimming cut 5 bases from V and 7 bases from J; bases unmatched to any gene: 8. In nucleotides, the CDR3 is TGCAGCGTTAAGAAGGGGGCGGACCAGCCCCAGCATTTT. Translated: CSVKKGADQPQHF.

The J gene is TRBJ1-4, the V gene TRBV27; D gene unclear. Germline CDR1 is MNHEY and CDR2 is SMNVEV (reference sequence). The CDR3 is 14 residues long. Trimming took 10 bases from V and 2 from J, leaving 14 bases between them. The CDR3 sequence: CATHPGGTNEKLFF. DNA for the CDR3: TGTGCCACTCACCCTGGCGGCACTAATGAAAAACTGTTTTTT.

The gene calls are TRBV11-2 and TRBJ1-2; D is possibly TRBD1 (5 bases). Looked up from germline, CDR1 is SGHAT and CDR2 is FQNNGV. V was clipped by 6 bases and J by 3 bases, with 11 bases between them. CDR3 length: 13 amino acids. DNA of the CDR3: TGTGCCAGCAGTTCTGGGGGTTACTATGGCTACACCTTC. It translates to CASSSGGYYGYTF.

The chain is built from TRBV29-1 and TRBJ1-2; TRBD1 matches 7 bases. V dropped 4 bases and J dropped 8; count of bases not matched to a gene: 16. This CDR3 is built from 15 residues. The germline V gene encodes CDR1 SQVTM and CDR2 ANQGSEA. CDR3 DNA: TGCAGCGTTGGCGGGGACAGCTCCGATCCCTTGGGCTACACCTTC. Amino acid sequence: CSVGGDSSDPLGYTF.

The V and J genes are TRBV7-2 and TRBJ1-3; no clear D. Trimming removed 6 bases at V and 4 bases at J, with 19 bases between. Germline V gives CDR1 SGHTA, CDR2 FQGNSA. CDR3 size: 16 residues. CDR3 sequence: CASSVRTGLFGNTIYF. For the CDR3, the DNA is TGTGCCAGCAGTGTCCGCACCGGGCTCTTCGGAAACACCATATATTTT.

This sequence joins TRBV28 and TRBJ1-1; possibly TRBD1 for D (6 bases). Looked up from germline, CDR1 is MDHEN and CDR2 is SYDVKM. The CDR3 has 12 amino acids. Trimming took off 5 bases at V and 6 bases at J, with 10 bases between the two ends. The CDR3 spells CASSPQGSEAFF. In nucleotides, the CDR3 is TGTGCCAGCAGTCCGCAGGGGTCTGAAGCTTTCTTT.

The chain recombines TRBV28 with TRBJ2-7; 7 bases are a match to TRBD1. Trimming cost V 4 bases and J 1 base; bases outside gene matches: 1. CDR1 and CDR2 (germline): MDHEN, SYDVKM. This CDR3 has 13 amino acids. The CDR3 nucleotides read TGTGCCAGCAGTTGGGGACAGTCCTACGAGCAGTACTTC. Encoded protein: CASSWGQSYEQYF.

The V call is TRBV2, the J call TRBJ1-1; D unclear. CDR3 length: 14 residues. Trimming stripped 4 bases from V and 1 base from J, with 10 bases between. Germline V gene data show CDR1 as SNHLY and CDR2 as FYNNEI. CDR3 protein: CASSVLAENTEAFF. CDR3 DNA sequence: TGTGCCAGCAGTGTCTTGGCGGAGAACACTGAAGCTTTCTTT.

On this clone: Its ends do not fully match the called genes, so a read error is possible. This chain joins TRBV5-1 and TRBJ2-2, with 10 bases that match TRBD1. There are 16 residues in the CDR3. Looked up from germline, CDR1 is SGHRS and CDR2 is YFSETQ. CDR3 in DNA: TGCGCCCGCAGCTTGGGGCCGGACAGGGGGGACGGGGAGCTGTTTTTT. Translation gives CARSLGPDRGDGELFF.

CDR3 in DNA: TGTGCCAGCAGTGACCCAACAGGGGGCGAGAAAAAACTGTTTTTT. Its protein is CASSDPTGGEKKLFF. V and J are TRBV2 and TRBJ1-4, with TRBD1 identical over 9 bases. V was clipped by 3 bases and J by 9 bases; unmatched bases: 8. CDR3 length equals 15 residues. Per the germline V gene, CDR1 is SNHLY and CDR2 is FYNNEI.

The chain employs TRBV5-1 and TRBJ2-5, with 8 bases fitting TRBD1. CDR3 length: 11 residues. Germline V gene lookup returns CDR1 SGHRS and CDR2 YFSETQ. Germline trimming cut 7 bases from V and 5 bases from J; bases unmatched to any gene: 1. For the CDR3, the DNA is TGCGCCAGCCGGACAGGGGAGACCCAGTACTTC. It is translated as CASRTGETQYF.

The chain is built from TRBV18 and TRBJ2-7; D might be TRBD1 (5 bases). The CDR3 totals 13 residues. The germline V gene encodes CDR1 KGHSH and CDR2 LQKENI. V was cut by 5 bases and J by 5 bases, with 13 bases left in between. CDR3 amino acids: CASSYYPGNEQYF. DNA for the CDR3: TGTGCCAGCTCATATTACCCAGGGAACGAGCAGTACTTC.

The rearrangement links TRBV28 to TRBJ1-1; D ambiguous. This CDR3 is 14 amino acids long. Deletions cut 7 bases from V and 1 base from J, with 13 bases between. Germline CDR1 is MDHEN and CDR2 is SYDVKM. CDR3 region: CASNPRTSNTEAFF. The CDR3 nucleotides read TGTGCCAGCAATCCACGGACGTCGAACACTGAAGCTTTCTTT.

The rearrangement links TRBV9 to TRBJ1-2, with 7 bases identical to TRBD1. In germline, CDR1 is SGDLS, CDR2 YYNGEE. V lost 4 bases and J lost 3; bases outside the gene matches: 6. The CDR3 runs 14 residues. The CDR3 protein is CASSTRQGDYGYTF. In DNA form, the CDR3 reads TGTGCCAGCAGCACCCGACAGGGTGACTATGGCTACACCTTC. Together with reference TRBV9 and TRBJ1-2, the CDR3 gives the full variable domain: DSGVTQTPKHLITATGQRVTLRCSPRSGDLSVYWYQQSLDQGLQFLIQYYNGEERAKGNILERFSAQQFPDLHSELNLSSLELGDSALYFCASSTRQGDYGYTFGSGTRLTVV.

The J gene is TRBJ1-2, the V gene TRBV5-6, with TRBD1 matching 9 bases. V dropped 2 bases and J dropped 8; count of bases not matched to a gene: 22. The CDR3 has 19 amino acids. Germline CDR1 is SGHDT and CDR2 is YYEEEE. CDR3 DNA sequence: TGTGCCAGCAGCTTTCGGAGTATTAGGGACAGGGCCCTTCGAGAGGGCTACACCTTC. This translates into CASSFRSIRDRALREGYTF.

This clone occurred once. Different DNA sequences within this sample yield the same CDR3. The chain carries TRBV20-1 and TRBJ2-7; D call uncertain. The germline V and J ends were trimmed by 6 bases and 4 bases, with 10 bases remaining between them. This CDR3 has 11 amino acids. The V gene's germline CDR1 is DFQATT and CDR2 SNEGSKA (reference sequence). CDR3 nucleotide sequence: TGCAGTGCCCCGGGTCTATACGAGCAGTACTTC. Protein sequence: CSAPGLYEQYF.

The chain joins TRBV7-6 to TRBJ2-2, with D hard to call. The germline V gene encodes CDR1 SGHVS and CDR2 FNYEAQ. This CDR3 contains 14 residues. V was trimmed by 2 bases and J by 6 bases, leaving 10 bases between them. In DNA, the CDR3 is TGTGCCAGCAGCTTATATAGGGAATCCGGGGAGCTGTTTTTT. Its translation: CASSLYRESGELFF.

The CDR3: CASSLSEGSSPQYF. CDR3 nucleotides: TGCGCCAGCAGCTTGAGTGAAGGTAGCTCGCCCCAGTACTTC. This chain uses TRBV5-1 with TRBJ2-5; D call uncertain. Germline CDR1 SGHRS, CDR2 YFSETQ. The CDR3 sequence is 14 residues long. The V gene lost 1 base and the J gene lost 9 bases, with 16 bases spanning the gap.

This chain connects TRBV19 to TRBJ1-1; D unresolved. The CDR3 is 13 residues long. Trimming cost V 4 bases and J 1 base, with 7 bases left between them. CDR1 is LNHDA, CDR2 SQIVND, per germline (reference sequence). The CDR3 reads CASSTHRNTEAFF. CDR3 bases: TGTGCCAGTAGTACCCACCGGAACACTGAAGCTTTCTTT.